The clone carrying this T cell receptor (beta chain) was counted ten times or more. For repertoire sequencing, the TCR beta CDR3 regions were amplified from RNA transcripts. First-round RT-PCR with HTBI primers preceded a second-round multiplex PCR. One entry per CDR3 protein, called by TCRdb with MiXCR from the multiplex PCR reads. The sample has about 400,000 distinct CDR3 sequences, 18% seen once. CDR3 length: 15 residues. V trimming: 6 bases; J trimming: 6 bases; junction bases outside the gene matches: 11. Germline CDR1 MNHEY, CDR2 SMNVEV (reference sequence). This entry is derived from a study of Graves' ophthalmopathy and Graves' hyperthyroidism.

Sequencing was done on a sample of peripheral blood. V and J are TRBV27 and TRBJ1-2; 9 positions match TRBD1. The clonotype originates from a woman aged 18-29 years with Graves' ophthalmopathy. Here the CDR3 reads CASSPTPRTGDGYTF. For the CDR3, the DNA is TGTGCCAGCAGCCCTACACCCCGGACAGGGGATGGCTACACCTTC.